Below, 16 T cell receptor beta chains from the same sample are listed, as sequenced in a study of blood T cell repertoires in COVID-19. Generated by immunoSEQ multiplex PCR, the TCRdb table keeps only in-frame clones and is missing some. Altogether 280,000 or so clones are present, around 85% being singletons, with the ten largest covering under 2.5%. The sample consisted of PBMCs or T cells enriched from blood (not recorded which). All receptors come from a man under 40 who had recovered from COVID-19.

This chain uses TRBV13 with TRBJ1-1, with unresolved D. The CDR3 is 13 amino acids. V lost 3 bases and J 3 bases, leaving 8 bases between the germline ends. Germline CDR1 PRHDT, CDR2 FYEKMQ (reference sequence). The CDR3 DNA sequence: TGTGCCAGCAGCTTGAACCGCGACACTGAAGCTTTCTTT. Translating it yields CASSLNRDTEAFF. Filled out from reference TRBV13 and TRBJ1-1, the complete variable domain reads AAGVIQSPRHLIKEKRETATLKCYPIPRHDTVYWYQQGPGQDPQFLISFYEKMQSDKGSIPDRFSAQQFSDYHSELNMSSLELGDSALYFCASSLNRDTEAFFGQGTRLTVV.

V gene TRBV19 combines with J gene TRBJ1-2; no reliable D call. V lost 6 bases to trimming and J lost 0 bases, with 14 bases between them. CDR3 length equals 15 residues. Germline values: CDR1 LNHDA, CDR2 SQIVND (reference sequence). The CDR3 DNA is TGTGCCAGTAGCCCCACCTGGGGAGCTAACTATGGCTACACCTTC. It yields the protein CASSPTWGANYGYTF.

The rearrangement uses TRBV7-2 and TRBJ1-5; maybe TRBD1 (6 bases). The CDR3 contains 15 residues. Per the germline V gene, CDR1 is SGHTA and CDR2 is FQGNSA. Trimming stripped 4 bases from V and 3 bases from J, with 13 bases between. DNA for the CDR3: TGTGCCAGCAGCTCCAGAACAGGGACCAATCAGCCCCAGCATTTT. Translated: CASSSRTGTNQPQHF.

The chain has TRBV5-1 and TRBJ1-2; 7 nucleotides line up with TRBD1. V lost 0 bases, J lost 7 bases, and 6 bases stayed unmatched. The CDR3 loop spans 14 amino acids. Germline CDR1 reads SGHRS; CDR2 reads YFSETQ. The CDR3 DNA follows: TGCGCCAGCAGCTTGGGTTCCCCAGGGGGTGGCTACACCTTC. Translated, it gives CASSLGSPGGGYTF.

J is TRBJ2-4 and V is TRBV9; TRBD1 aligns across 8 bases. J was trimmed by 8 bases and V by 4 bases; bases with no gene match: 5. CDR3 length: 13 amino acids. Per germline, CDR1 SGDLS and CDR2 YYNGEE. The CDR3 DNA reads TGTGCCAGCAGCAGATACAGGGGGGACATTCAGTACTTC. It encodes CASSRYRGDIQYF.

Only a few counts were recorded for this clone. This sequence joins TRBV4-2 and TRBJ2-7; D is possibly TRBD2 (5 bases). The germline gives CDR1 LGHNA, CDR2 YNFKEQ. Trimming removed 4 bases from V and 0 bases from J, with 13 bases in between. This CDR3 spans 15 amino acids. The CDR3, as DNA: TGTGCCAGCAGCCTAACGAGGGTAACCTCCTACGAGCAGTACTTC. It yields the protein CASSLTRVTSYEQYF.

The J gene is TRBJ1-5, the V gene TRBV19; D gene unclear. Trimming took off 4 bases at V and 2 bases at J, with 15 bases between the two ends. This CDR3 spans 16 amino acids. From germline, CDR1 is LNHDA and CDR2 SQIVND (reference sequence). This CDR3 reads CASSRTPGSGNQPQHF. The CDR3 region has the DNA TGTGCCAGTAGTAGAACCCCGGGGTCCGGCAATCAGCCCCAGCATTTT.

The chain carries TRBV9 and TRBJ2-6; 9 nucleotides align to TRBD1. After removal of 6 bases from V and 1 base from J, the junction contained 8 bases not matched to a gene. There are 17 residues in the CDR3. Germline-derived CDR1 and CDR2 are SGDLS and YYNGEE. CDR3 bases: TGTGCCAGCACTCCGGGACAGGGCGTATCTGGGGCCAACGTCCTGACTTTC. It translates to CASTPGQGVSGANVLTF.

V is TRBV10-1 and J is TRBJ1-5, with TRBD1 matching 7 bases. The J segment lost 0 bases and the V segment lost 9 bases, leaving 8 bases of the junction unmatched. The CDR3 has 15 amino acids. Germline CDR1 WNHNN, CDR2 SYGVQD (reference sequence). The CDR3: CARGTAISSNQPQHF. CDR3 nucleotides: TGCGCCAGGGGGACAGCCATTTCTAGCAATCAGCCCCAGCATTTT.

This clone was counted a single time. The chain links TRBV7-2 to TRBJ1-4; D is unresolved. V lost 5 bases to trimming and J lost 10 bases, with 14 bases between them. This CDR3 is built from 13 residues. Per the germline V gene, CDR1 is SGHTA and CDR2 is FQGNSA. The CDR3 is CASSLPTPRKLFF. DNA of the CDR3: TGTGCCAGCAGCCTCCCTACTCCGCGAAAACTGTTTTTT.

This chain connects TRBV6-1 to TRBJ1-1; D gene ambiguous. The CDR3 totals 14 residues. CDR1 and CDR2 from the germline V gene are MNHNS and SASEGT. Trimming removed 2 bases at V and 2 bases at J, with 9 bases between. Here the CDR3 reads CASSEHLSNTEAFF. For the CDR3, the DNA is TGTGCCAGCAGTGAACACCTATCAAACACTGAAGCTTTCTTT.

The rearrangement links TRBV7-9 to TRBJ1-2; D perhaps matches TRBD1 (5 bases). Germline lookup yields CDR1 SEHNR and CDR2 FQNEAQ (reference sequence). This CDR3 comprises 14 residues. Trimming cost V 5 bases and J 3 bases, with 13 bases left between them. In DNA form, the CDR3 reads TGTGCCAGCAGCCCCGAAACCAGGGACTATGGCTACACCTTC. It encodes CASSPETRDYGYTF.

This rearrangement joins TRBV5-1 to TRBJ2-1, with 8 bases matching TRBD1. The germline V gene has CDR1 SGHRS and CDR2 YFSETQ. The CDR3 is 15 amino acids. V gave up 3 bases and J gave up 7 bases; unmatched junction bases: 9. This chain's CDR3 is CASSYGQGQGNEQFF. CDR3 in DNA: TGCGCCAGCAGCTACGGACAGGGCCAGGGAAATGAGCAGTTCTTC.

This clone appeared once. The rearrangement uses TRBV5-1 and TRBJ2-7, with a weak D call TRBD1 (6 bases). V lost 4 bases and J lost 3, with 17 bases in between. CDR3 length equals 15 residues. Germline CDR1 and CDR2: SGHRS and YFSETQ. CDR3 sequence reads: CASSALPGQFYEQYF. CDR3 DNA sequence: TGCGCCAGCAGCGCGTTACCGGGACAATTCTACGAGCAGTACTTC. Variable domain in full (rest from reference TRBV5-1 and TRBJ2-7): KAGVTQTPRYLIKTRGQQVTLSCSPISGHRSVSWYQQTPGQGLQFLFEYFSETQRNKGNFPGRFSGRQFSNSRSEMNVSTLELGDSALYLCASSALPGQFYEQYFGPGTRLTVT.

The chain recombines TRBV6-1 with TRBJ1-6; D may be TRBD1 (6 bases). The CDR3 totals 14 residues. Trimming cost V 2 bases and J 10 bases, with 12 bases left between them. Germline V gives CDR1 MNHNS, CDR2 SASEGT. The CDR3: CASSETARGSPLHF. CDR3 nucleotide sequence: TGTGCCAGCAGTGAAACCGCCAGGGGCTCACCCCTCCACTTT.

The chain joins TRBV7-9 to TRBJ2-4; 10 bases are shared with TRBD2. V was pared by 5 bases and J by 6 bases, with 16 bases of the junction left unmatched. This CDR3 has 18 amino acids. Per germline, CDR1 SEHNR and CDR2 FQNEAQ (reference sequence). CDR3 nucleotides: TGTGCCAGCAGCCCCCTTGATCAGCGGGGGGGCCCAGGAAACATTCAGTACTTC. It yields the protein CASSPLDQRGGPGNIQYF.